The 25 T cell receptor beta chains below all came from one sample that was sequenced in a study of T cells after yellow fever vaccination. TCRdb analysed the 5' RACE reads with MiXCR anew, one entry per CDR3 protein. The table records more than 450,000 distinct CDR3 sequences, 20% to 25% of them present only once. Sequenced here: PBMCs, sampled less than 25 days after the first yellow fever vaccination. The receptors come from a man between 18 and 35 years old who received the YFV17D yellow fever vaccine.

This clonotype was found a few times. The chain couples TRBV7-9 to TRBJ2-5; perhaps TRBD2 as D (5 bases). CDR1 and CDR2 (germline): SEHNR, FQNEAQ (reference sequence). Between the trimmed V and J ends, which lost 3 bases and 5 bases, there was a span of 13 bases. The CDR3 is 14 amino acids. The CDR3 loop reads CASSFNEGRETQYF. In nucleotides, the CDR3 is TGTGCCAGCAGCTTCAACGAGGGTCGTGAGACCCAGTACTTC.

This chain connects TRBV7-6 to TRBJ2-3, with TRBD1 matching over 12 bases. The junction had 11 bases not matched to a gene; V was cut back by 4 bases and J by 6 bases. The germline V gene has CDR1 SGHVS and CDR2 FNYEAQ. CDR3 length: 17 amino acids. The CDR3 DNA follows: TGTGCCAGCAGCTACCGCCCGGGACAGGGGGCACCCGATACGCAGTATTTT. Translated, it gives CASSYRPGQGAPDTQYF.

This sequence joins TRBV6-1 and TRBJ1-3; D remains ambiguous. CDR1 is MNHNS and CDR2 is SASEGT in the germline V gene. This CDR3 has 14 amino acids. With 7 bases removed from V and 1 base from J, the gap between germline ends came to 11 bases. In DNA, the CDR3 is TGTGCCAGCACCAACACAGTATCTGGAAACACCATATATTTT. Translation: CASTNTVSGNTIYF.

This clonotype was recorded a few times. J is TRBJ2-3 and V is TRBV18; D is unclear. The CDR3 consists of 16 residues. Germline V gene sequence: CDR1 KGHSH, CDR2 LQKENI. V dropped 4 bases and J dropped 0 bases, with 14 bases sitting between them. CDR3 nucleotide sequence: TGTGCCAGCTCACAATGGACGGGCTCTAGCACAGATACGCAGTATTTT. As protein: CASSQWTGSSTDTQYF.

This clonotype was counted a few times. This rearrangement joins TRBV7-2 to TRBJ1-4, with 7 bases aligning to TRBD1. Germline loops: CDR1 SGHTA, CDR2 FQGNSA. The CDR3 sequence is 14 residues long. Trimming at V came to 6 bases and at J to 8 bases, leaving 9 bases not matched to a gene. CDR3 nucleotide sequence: TGTGCCAGCAGGCGGACAGAACAGGGGGAAAAACTGTTTTTT. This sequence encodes CASRRTEQGEKLFF.

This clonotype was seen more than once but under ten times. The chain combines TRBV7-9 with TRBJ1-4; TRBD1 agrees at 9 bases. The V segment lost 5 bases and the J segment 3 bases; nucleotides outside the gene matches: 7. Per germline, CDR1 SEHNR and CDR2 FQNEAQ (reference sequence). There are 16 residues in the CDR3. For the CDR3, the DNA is TGTGCCAGCAGCCCCGGACAGGGGAGGGCTAATGAAAAACTGTTTTTT. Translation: CASSPGQGRANEKLFF.

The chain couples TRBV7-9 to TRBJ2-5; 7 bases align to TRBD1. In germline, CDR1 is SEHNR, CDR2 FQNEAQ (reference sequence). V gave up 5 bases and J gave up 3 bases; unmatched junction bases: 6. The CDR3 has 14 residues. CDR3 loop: CASSPGTAEETQYF. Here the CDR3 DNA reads TGTGCCAGCAGCCCCGGGACAGCGGAAGAGACCCAGTACTTC. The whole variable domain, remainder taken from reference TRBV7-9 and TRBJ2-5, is DTGVSQNPRHKITKRGQNVTFRCDPISEHNRLYWYRQTLGQGPEFLTYFQNEAQLEKSRLLSDRFSAERPKGSFSTLEIQRTEQGDSAMYLCASSPGTAEETQYFGPGTRLLVL.

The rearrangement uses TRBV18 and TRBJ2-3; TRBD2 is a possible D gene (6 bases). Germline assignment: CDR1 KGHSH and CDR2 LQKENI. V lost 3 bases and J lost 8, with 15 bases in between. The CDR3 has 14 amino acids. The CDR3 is CASSPTTSLGTQYF. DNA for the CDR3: TGTGCCAGCTCACCGACGACTAGTTTAGGTACGCAGTATTTT.

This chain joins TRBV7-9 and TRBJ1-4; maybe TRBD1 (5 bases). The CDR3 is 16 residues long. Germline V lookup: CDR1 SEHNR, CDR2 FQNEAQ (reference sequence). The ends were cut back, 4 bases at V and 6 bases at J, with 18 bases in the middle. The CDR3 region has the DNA TGTGCCAGCAGCTCCCGAGCCGGGACGGGAGATGAAAAACTGTTTTTT. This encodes CASSSRAGTGDEKLFF.

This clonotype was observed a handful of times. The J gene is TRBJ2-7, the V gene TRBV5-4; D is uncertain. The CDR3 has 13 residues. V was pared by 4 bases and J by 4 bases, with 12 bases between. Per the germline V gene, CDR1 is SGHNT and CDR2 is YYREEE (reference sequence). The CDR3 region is CASSHGIPYEQYF. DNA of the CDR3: TGTGCCAGCAGCCACGGTATCCCATACGAGCAGTACTTC.

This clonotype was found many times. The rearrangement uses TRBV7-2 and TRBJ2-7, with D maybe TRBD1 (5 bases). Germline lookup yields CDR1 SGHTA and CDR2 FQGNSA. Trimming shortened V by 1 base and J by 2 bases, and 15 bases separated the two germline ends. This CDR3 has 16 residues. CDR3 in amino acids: CASSLVARATAYEQYF. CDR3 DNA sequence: TGTGCCAGCAGCTTAGTAGCCAGGGCAACGGCCTACGAGCAGTACTTC.

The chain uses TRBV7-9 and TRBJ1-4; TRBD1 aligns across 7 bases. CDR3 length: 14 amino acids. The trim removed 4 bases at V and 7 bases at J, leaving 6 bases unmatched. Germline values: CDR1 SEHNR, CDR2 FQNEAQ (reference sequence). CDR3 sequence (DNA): TGTGCCAGCAGCTCGACAGGGCGGCGTGAAAAACTGTTTTTT. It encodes CASSSTGRREKLFF.

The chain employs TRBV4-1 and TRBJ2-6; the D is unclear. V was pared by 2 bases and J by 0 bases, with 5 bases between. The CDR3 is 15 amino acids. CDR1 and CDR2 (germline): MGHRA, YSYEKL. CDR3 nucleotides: TGCGCCAGCAGCCAATCGGGCTCTGGGGCCAACGTCCTGACTTTC. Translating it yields CASSQSGSGANVLTF.

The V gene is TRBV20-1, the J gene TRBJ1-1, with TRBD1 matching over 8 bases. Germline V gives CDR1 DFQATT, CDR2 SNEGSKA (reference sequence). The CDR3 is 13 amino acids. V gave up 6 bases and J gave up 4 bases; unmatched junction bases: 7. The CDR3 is CSAERQGSTEAFF. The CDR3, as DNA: TGCAGTGCCGAGCGACAGGGGTCCACTGAAGCTTTCTTT.

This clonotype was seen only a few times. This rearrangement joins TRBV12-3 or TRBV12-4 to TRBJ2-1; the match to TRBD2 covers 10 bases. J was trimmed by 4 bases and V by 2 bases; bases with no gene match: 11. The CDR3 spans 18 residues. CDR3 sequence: CASSLRFGLAGAYNEQFF. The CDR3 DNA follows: TGTGCCAGCAGTTTACGGTTCGGGCTAGCGGGGGCGTACAATGAGCAGTTCTTC.

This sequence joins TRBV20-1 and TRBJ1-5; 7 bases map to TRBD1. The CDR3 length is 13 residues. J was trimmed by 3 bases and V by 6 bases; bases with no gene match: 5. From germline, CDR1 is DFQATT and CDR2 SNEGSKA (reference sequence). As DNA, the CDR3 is TGCAGTGCCGCGGGACAGCCCAATCAGCCCCAGCATTTT. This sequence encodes CSAAGQPNQPQHF.

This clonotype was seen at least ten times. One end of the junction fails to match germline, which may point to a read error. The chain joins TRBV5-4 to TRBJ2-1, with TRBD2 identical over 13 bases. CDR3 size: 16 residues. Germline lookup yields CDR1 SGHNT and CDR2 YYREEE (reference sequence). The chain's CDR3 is CASSLGLAGNYNEQFF. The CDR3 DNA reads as TGTGCCAGCAGTTTGGGACTAGCGGGGAACTACAATGAGCAGTTCTTC.

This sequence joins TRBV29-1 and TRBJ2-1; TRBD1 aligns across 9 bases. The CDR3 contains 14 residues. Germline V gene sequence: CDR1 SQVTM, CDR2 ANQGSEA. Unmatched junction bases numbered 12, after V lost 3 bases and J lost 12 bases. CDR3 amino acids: CSVDSGQGVGGQFF. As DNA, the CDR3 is TGCAGCGTTGATTCGGGACAGGGTGTGGGTGGGCAGTTCTTC.

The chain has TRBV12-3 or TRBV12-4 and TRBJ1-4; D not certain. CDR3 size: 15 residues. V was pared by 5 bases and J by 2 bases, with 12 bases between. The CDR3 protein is CASSSPGSTNEKLFF. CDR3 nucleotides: TGTGCCAGCAGTAGCCCGGGGAGCACTAATGAAAAACTGTTTTTT.

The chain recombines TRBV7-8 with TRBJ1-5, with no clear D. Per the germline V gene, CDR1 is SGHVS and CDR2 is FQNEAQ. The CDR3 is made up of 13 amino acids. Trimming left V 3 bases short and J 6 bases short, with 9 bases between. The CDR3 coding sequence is TGTGCCAGCAGCTTGCGGATAGGTCAGCCCCAGCATTTT. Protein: CASSLRIGQPQHF. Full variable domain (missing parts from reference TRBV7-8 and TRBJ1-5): GAGVSQSPRYKVAKRGQDVALRCDPISGHVSLFWYQQALGQGPEFLTYFQNEAQLDKSGLPSDRFFAERPEGSVSTLKIQRTQQEDSAVYLCASSLRIGQPQHFGDGTRLSIL.

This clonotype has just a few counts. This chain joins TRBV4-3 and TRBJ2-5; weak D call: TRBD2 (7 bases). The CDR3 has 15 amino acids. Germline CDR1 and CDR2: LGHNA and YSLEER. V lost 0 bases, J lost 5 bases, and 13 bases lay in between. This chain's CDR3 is CASSQDRGGVETQYF. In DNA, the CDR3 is TGCGCCAGCAGCCAAGATAGGGGGGGCGTGGAGACCCAGTACTTC.

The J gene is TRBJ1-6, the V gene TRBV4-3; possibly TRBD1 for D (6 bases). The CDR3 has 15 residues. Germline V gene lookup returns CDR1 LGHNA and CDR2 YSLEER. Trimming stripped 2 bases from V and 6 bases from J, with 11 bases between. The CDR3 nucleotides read TGCGCCAGCAGCCAACTACGGACAGTTAATTCACCCCTCCACTTT. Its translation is CASSQLRTVNSPLHF.

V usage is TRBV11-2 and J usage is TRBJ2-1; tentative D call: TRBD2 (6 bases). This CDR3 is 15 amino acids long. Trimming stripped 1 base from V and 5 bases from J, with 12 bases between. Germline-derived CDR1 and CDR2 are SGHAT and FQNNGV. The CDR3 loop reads CASSLAGRNNNEQFF. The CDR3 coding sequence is TGTGCCAGCAGCTTAGCGGGGAGGAATAACAATGAGCAGTTCTTC.

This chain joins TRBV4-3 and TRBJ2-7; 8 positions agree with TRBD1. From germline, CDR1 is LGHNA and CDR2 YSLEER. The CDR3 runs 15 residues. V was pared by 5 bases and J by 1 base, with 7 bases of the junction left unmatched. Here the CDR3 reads CASSLDRDGSYEQYF. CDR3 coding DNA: TGCGCCAGCAGCTTGGACAGGGACGGGTCCTACGAGCAGTACTTC.

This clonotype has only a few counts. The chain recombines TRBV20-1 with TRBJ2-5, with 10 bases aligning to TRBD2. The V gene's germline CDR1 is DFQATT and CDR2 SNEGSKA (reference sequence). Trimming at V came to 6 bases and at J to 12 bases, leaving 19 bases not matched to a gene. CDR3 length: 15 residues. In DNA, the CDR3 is TGCAGTGCCTCCGGGGGAATAGCGGGGGGCCCCCCCGAGTACTTC. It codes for CSASGGIAGGPPEYF.